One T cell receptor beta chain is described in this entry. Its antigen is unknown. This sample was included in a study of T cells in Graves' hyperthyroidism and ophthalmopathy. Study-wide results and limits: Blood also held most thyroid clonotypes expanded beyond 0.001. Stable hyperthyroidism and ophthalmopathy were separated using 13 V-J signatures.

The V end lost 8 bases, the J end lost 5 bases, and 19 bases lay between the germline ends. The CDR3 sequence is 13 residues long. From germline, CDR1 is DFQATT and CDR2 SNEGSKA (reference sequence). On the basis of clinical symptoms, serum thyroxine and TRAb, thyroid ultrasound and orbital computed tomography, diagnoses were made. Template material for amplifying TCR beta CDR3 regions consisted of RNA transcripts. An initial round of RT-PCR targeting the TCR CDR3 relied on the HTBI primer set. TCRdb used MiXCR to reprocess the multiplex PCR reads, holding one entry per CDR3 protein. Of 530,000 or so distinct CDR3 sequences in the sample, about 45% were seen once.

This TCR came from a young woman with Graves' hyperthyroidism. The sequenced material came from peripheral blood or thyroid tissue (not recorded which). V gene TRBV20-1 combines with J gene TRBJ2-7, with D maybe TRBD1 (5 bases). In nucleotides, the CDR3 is TGCAGTTACTCGGTCAGGGCGGTGGACGAGCAGTACTTC. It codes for CSYSVRAVDEQYF.